This T cell receptor beta chain was sequenced for a study of T cells in Graves' hyperthyroidism and ophthalmopathy. In germline, CDR1 is SNHLY, CDR2 FYNNEI. V shed 4 bases and J shed 6 bases, with 3 bases lying between them. This CDR3 region has 11 residues. Template material for amplifying TCR beta CDR3 regions consisted of RNA transcripts. An initial round of RT-PCR targeting the TCR CDR3 relied on the HTBI primer set. From the multiplex PCR reads, TCRdb called clonotypes with MiXCR, one entry per CDR3 protein. The table includes 650,000 to 700,000 distinct CDR3 sequences, roughly 17% detected once. Researchers barred patients who had uncontrolled infection, other autoimmune disease, pregnancy or lactation.

This clonotype was obtained from a man between 45 and 60 years old with Graves' hyperthyroidism. The chain recombines TRBV2 with TRBJ1-4; D is unresolved. What was sequenced was blood. The CDR3 protein is CASSVYEKLFF. The CDR3 region has the DNA TGTGCCAGCAGTGTCTATGAAAAACTGTTTTTT.